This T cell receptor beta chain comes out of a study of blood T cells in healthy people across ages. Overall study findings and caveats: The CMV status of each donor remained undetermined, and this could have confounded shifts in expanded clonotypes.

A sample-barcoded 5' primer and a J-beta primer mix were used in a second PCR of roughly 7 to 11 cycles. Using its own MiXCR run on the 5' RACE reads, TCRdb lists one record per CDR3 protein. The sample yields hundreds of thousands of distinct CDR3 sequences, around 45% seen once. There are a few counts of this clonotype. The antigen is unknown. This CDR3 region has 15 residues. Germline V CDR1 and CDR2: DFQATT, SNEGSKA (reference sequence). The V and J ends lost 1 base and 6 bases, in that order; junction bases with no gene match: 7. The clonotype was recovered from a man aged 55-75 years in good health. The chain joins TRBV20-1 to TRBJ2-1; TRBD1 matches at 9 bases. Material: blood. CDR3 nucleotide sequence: TGCAGTGCTAGAGTTACAGGGGGCCCCGGCAATGAGCAGTTCTTC. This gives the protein CSARVTGGPGNEQFF.